These 10 T cell receptor beta chains were sequenced from one sample in a study of blood T cell repertoires in COVID-19 (dated by TCRdb to 2020 to 2022). The method was the immunoSEQ multiplex PCR assay. TCRdb took this table from immuneACCESS and kept in-frame rearrangements with V and J called. Such tables lack part of the clones; where checked against another copy, unresolved V genes explain under half of the gap, and the rest is unexplained. This sample holds about 150,000 clones; 84% were observed only once. The ten largest clones take up more than 2% of the sample. Material: peripheral blood. These receptor sequences come from a man aged 70-80 years with acute or convalescent COVID-19.

The chain joins TRBV30 to TRBJ2-3; perhaps TRBD1 as D (5 bases). The V end lost 2 bases, the J end lost 6 bases, and 15 bases lay between the germline ends. The CDR3 sequence is 14 residues long. Germline V gives CDR1 GTSNPN, CDR2 SVGIG (reference sequence). CDR3 sequence (DNA): TGTGCCTGGAGTAGTTTAAGGGGCTCGGATACGCAGTATTTT. Its protein product is CAWSSLRGSDTQYF.

The chain employs TRBV11-2 and TRBJ1-3, with 8 positions matching TRBD1. The V gene's germline CDR1 is SGHAT and CDR2 FQNNGV. V gave up 0 bases and J gave up 0 bases; unmatched junction bases: 7. This CDR3 is 18 amino acids long. DNA of the CDR3: TGTGCCAGCAGCTTAGAGAGACAGGGGCGCCGCTCTGGAAACACCATATATTTT. Encoded protein: CASSLERQGRRSGNTIYF. The whole variable domain, filled in from reference TRBV11-2 and TRBJ1-3, reads EAGVAQSPRYKIIEKRQSVAFWCNPISGHATLYWYQQILGQGPKLLIQFQNNGVVDDSQLPKDRFSAERLKGVDSTLKIQPAKLEDSAVYLCASSLERQGRRSGNTIYFGEGSWLTVV.

The chain joins TRBV18 to TRBJ2-7; no clear D gene. The V end lost 2 bases, the J end lost 0 bases, and 11 bases lay between the germline ends. The CDR3 length is 15 residues. Germline CDR1 reads KGHSH; CDR2 reads LQKENI. This chain's CDR3 is CASSPYDISSYEQYF. Written as DNA, the CDR3 is TGTGCCAGCTCACCATACGACATCAGCTCCTACGAGCAGTACTTC.

The chain links TRBV9 to TRBJ1-6, with 8 bases lining up with TRBD1. The CDR3 is 18 amino acids. Germline V gene data show CDR1 as SGDLS and CDR2 as YYNGEE. The J segment lost 7 bases and the V segment lost 0 bases, leaving 12 bases of the junction unmatched. DNA of the CDR3: TGTGCCAGCAGCGTAGGAAGTAAACCGGGACAGGAGAATTCACCCCTCCACTTT. It codes for CASSVGSKPGQENSPLHF.

The chain employs TRBV9 and TRBJ2-3; D is ambiguous. V dropped 0 bases and J dropped 6 bases, with 5 bases sitting between them. The CDR3 runs 12 residues. The V gene's germline CDR1 is SGDLS and CDR2 YYNGEE. The DNA for the CDR3 is TGTGCCAGCAGCGTAGCCATGGATACGCAGTATTTT. This encodes CASSVAMDTQYF.

The chain employs TRBV5-1 and TRBJ2-3, with D possibly matching TRBD2 (5 bases). Deletions cut 1 base from V and 6 bases from J, with 12 bases between. Germline CDR1 is SGHRS and CDR2 is YFSETQ. The CDR3 has 14 residues. The CDR3 sequence: CASSLISGPDTQYF. The CDR3 bases are TGCGCCAGCAGCTTGATCAGCGGCCCCGATACGCAGTATTTT.

The chain employs TRBV9 and TRBJ2-2; D may be TRBD1 (5 bases). Germline CDR1 and CDR2: SGDLS and YYNGEE. The CDR3 contains 16 residues. V was trimmed by 4 bases and J by 5 bases, leaving 18 bases between them. The CDR3 nucleotides are TGTGCCAGCAGCTCCCGTAGGTGGGGCACAACCGGGGAGCTGTTTTTT. Protein product: CASSSRRWGTTGELFF.

The chain carries TRBV6-4 and TRBJ2-1, with 8 positions matching TRBD2. Germline CDR1 reads MRHNA; CDR2 reads SNTAGT. CDR3 size: 17 residues. Trimming removed 7 bases from V and 1 base from J; junction bases left unmatched: 12. The CDR3 region is CASKDAESGSSYNEQFF. Written as DNA, the CDR3 is TGTGCCAGCAAAGATGCCGAAAGCGGGAGTTCCTACAATGAGCAGTTCTTC.

This rearrangement joins TRBV3-1 (or the pseudogene TRBV3-2) to TRBJ2-3; 9 bases line up with TRBD2. V lost 4 bases to trimming and J lost 4 bases; unmatched junction nucleotides: 9. CDR1 LGHDT and CDR2 YNNKEL come from the germline V gene (reference sequence). CDR3 length equals 16 residues. DNA for the CDR3: TGTGCCAGCAGCCGCCGCCTGGCGGGGGGGTCAGATACGCAGTATTTT. Encoded protein: CASSRRLAGGSDTQYF.

The chain uses TRBV19 and TRBJ2-2; 12 bases align to TRBD2. The junction had 3 bases not matched to a gene; V was cut back by 6 bases and J by 1 base. Germline CDR1 reads LNHDA; CDR2 reads SQIVND (reference sequence). The CDR3 loop spans 16 amino acids. The CDR3 here is CASRSSGRENTGELFF. CDR3 DNA: TGTGCCAGTAGATCTAGCGGGAGGGAGAACACCGGGGAGCTGTTTTTT.